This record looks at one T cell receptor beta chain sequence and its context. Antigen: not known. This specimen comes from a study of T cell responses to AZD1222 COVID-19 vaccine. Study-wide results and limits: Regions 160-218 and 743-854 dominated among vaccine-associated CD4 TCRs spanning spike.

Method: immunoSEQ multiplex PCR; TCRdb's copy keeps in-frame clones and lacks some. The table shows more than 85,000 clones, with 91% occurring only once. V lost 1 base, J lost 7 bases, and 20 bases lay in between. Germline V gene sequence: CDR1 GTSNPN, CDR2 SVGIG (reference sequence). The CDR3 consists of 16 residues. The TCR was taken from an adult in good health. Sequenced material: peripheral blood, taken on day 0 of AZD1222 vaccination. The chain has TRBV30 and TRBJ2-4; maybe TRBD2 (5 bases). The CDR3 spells CAWSGGPSGVGNIQYF. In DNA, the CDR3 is TGTGCCTGGAGTGGAGGGCCTTCCGGGGTGGGGAACATTCAGTACTTC.